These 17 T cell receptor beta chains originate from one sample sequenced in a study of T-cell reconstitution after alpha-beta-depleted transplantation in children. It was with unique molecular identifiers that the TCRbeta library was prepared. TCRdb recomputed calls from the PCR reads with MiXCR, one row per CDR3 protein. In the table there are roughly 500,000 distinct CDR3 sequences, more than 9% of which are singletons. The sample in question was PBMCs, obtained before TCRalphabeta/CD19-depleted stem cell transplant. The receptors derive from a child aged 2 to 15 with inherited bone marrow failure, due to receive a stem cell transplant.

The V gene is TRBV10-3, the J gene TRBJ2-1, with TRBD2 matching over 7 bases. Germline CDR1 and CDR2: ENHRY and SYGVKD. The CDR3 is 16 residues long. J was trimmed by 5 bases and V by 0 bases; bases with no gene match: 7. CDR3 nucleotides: TGTGCCATCAGTGAGTCGTGGGAGGGCCGGAACAATGAGCAGTTCTTC. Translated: CAISESWEGRNNEQFF.

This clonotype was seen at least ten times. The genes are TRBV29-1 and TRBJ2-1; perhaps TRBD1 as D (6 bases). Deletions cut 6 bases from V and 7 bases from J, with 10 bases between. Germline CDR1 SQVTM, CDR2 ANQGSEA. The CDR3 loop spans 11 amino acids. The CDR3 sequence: CSVGRGNEQFF. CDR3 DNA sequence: TGCAGCGTGGGTAGGGGGAATGAGCAGTTCTTC.

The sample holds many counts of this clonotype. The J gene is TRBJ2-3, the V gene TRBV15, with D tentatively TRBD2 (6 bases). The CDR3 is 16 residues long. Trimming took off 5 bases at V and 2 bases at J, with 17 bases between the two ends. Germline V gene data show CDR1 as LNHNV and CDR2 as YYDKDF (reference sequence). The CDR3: CATSGAAGPDTDTQYF. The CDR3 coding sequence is TGTGCCACCAGCGGGGCGGCGGGGCCCGACACAGATACGCAGTATTTT.

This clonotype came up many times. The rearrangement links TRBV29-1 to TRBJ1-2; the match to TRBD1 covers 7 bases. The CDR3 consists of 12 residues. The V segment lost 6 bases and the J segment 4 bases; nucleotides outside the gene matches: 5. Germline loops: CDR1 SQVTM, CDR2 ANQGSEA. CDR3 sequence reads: CSVRDSFYGYTF. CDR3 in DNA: TGCAGCGTCCGGGACAGCTTCTATGGCTACACCTTC.

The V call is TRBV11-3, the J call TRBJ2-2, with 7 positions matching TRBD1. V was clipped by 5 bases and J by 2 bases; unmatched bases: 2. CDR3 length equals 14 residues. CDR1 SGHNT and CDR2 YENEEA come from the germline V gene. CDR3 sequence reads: CASSHRGNTGELFF. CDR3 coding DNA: TGTGCCAGCAGCCACAGGGGAAACACCGGGGAGCTGTTTTTT.

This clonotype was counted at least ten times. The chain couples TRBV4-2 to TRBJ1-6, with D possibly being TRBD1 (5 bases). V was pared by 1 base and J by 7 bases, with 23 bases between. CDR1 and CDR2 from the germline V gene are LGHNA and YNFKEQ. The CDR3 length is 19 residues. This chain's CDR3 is CASSQGSLLGSKGNSPLHF. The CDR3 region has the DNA TGTGCCAGCAGCCAAGGGTCCCTTTTAGGGTCGAAGGGGAATTCACCCCTCCACTTT.

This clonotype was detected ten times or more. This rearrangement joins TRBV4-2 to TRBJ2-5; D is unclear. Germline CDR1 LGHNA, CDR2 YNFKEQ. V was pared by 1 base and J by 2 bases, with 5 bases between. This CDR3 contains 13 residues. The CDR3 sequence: CASSQAIQETQYF. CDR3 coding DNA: TGTGCCAGCAGCCAAGCGATACAAGAGACCCAGTACTTC.

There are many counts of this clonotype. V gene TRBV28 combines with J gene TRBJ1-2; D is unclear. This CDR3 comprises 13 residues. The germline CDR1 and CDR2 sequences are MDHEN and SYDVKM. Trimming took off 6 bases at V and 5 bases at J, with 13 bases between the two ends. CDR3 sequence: CASSTRTGYGYTF. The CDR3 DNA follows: TGTGCCAGCAGCACGCGGACGGGATATGGCTACACCTTC.

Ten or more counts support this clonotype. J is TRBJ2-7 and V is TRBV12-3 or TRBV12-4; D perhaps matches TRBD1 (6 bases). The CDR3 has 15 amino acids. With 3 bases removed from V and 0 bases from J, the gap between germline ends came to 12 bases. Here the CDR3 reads CASSLRGTRSYEQYF. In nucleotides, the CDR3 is TGTGCCAGCAGTTTGAGGGGGACCCGCTCCTACGAGCAGTACTTC.

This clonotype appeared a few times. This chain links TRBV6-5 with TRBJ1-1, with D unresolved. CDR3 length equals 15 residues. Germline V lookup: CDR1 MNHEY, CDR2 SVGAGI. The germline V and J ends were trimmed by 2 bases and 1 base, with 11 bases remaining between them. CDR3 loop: CASSYGGGRNTEAFF. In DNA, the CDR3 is TGTGCCAGCAGTTACGGTGGAGGACGGAACACTGAAGCTTTCTTT.

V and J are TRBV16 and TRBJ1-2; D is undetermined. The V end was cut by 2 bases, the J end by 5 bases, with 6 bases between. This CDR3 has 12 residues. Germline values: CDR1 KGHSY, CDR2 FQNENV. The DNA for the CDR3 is TGTGCCAGCAGCCAAGATTGGTATGGCTACACCTTC. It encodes CASSQDWYGYTF.

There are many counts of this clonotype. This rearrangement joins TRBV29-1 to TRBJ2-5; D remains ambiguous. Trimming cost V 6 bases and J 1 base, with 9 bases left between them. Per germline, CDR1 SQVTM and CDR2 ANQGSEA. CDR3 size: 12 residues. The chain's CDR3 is CSVVHLQETQYF. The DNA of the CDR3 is TGCAGCGTGGTACACCTCCAAGAGACCCAGTACTTC. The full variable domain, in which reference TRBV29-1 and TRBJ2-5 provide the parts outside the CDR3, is SAVISQKPSRDICQRGTSLTIQCQVDSQVTMMFWYRQQPGQSLTLIATANQGSEATYESGFVIDKFPISRPNLTFSTLTVSNMSPEDSSIYLCSVVHLQETQYFGPGTRLLVL.

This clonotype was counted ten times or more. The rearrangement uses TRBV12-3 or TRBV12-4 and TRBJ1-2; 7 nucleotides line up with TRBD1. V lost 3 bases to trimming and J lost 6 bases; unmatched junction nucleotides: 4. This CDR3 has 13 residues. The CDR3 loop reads CASSFRQGNGYTF. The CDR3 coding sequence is TGTGCCAGCAGTTTTCGACAGGGAAATGGCTACACCTTC.

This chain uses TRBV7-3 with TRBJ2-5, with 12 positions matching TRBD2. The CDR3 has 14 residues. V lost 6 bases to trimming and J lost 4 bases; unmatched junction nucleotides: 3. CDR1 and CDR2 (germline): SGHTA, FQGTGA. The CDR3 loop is CASRLLAGGETQYF. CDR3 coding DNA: TGTGCCAGCAGACTACTAGCGGGAGGAGAGACCCAGTACTTC.

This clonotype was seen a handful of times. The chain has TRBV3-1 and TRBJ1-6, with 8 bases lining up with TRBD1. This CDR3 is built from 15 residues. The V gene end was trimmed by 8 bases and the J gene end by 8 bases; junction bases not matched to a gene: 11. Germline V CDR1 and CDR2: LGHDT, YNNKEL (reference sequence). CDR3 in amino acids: CASLEKRTGYSPLHF. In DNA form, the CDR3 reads TGTGCCAGCCTTGAAAAGAGGACAGGGTATTCACCCCTCCACTTT.

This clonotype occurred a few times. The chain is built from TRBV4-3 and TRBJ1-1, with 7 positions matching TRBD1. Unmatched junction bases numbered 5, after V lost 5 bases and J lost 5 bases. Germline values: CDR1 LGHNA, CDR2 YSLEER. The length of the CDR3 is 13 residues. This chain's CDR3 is CASSYTGETEAFF. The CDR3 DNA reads TGCGCCAGCAGCTACACAGGGGAGACTGAAGCTTTCTTT.

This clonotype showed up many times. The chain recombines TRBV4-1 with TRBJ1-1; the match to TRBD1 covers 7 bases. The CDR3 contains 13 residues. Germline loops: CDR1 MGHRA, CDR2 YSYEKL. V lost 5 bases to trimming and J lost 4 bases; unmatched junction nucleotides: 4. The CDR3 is CASSNRGATEAFF. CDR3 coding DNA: TGCGCCAGCAGCAACAGGGGAGCCACTGAAGCTTTCTTT.